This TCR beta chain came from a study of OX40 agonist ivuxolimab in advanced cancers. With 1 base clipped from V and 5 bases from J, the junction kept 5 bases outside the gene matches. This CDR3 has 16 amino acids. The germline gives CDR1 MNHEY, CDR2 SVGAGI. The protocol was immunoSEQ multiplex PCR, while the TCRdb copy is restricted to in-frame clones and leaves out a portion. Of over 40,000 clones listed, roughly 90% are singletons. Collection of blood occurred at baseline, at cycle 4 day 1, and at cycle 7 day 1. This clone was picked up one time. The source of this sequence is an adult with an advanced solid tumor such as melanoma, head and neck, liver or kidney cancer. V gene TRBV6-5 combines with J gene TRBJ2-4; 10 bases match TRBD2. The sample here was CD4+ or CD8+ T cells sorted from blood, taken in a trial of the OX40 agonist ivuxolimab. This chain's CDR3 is CASSYLASGSQNIQYF. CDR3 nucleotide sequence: TGTGCCAGCAGTTACTTGGCTAGCGGGAGCCAAAACATTCAGTACTTC.